The T cell receptor beta chain under discussion was sequenced for a study of cytotoxic CD8 clonotypes in ibrutinib-treated CLL. For the study at large: Among patients, approximately 25 responded partially and 2 completely; some 15 then stayed remitted and about 12 progressed after median 68 months. It was after a median about twelve months of treatment, range 6 to 36, that response samples were taken. Study outcomes and limitations: T-cell clonality at baseline went above that of age-matched healthy donors and rose and fell with circulating CD8+ T-cell counts.

CDR3 length: 14 amino acids. The germline V gene has CDR1 SGHTA and CDR2 FQGNSA. V lost 3 bases and J 2 bases, leaving 11 bases between the germline ends. Only in-frame clones appear in the TCRdb table, and some are missing; sequencing was by immunoSEQ multiplex PCR. The sample holds nearly 100,000 clones, more than 75% seen once. PBMCs were cryopreserved, and roughly 2 micrograms of genomic DNA from them went into TCR beta libraries. A remark on this clone: Antigen specificity is unknown.

The receptor was derived from a human donor with chronic lymphocytic leukemia. This material consisted of PBMCs, taken after 12 months of ibrutinib treatment. The J gene is TRBJ2-7, the V gene TRBV7-2, with D tentatively TRBD2 (5 bases). For the CDR3, the DNA is TGTGCCAGCAGCTTCCGGGATTCGCCCTACGAGCAGTACTTC. Translation gives CASSFRDSPYEQYF.